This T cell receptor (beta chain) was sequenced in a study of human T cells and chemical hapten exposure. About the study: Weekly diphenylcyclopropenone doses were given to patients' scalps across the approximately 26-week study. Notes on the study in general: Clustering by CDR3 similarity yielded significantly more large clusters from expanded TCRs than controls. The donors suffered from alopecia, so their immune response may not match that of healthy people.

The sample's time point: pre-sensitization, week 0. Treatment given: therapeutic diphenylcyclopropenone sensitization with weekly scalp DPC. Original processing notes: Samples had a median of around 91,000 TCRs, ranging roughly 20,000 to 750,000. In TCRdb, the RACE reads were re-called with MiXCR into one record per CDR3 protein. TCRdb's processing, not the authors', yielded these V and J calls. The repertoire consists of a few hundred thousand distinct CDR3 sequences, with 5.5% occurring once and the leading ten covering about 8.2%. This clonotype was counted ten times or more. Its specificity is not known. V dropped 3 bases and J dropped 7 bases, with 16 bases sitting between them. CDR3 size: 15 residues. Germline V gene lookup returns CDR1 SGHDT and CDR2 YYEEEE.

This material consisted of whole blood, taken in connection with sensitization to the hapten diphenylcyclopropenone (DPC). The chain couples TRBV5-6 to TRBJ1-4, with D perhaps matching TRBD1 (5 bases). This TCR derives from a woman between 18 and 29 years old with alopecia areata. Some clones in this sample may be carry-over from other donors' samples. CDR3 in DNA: TGTGCCAGCAGCTACCATGGAGGGCAGGGTGAAAAACTGTTTTTT. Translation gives CASSYHGGQGEKLFF.